This TCR beta chain emerged from a study of shared clonotypes between healthy human individuals. Libraries were prepared by immunoSEQ multiplex PCR; TCRdb keeps only in-frame clonotypes and omits some of them. The sample has approximately 2.1 million clones, roughly 93% seen once; the top ten hold approximately 0.4%. This CDR3 contains 13 residues. V shed 3 bases, J shed 4 bases, and the junction held 2 bases outside the gene matches. This chain joins TRBV5-3 and TRBJ1-1, with TRBD1 matching 8 bases. TRBV5-3 is placed among ORFs of uncertain function. Sequences were obtained from naive CD4+ T cells from PBMCs. Subset noted: CD45RA+ positively selected. The sequence was collected from a man aged 18-30 years in good health. Some clones in this sample may be carry-over from other donors' samples. The CDR3 sequence: CARSSGGGTEAFF. CDR3 DNA sequence: TGTGCCAGAAGCTCAGGGGGCGGCACTGAAGCTTTCTTT.